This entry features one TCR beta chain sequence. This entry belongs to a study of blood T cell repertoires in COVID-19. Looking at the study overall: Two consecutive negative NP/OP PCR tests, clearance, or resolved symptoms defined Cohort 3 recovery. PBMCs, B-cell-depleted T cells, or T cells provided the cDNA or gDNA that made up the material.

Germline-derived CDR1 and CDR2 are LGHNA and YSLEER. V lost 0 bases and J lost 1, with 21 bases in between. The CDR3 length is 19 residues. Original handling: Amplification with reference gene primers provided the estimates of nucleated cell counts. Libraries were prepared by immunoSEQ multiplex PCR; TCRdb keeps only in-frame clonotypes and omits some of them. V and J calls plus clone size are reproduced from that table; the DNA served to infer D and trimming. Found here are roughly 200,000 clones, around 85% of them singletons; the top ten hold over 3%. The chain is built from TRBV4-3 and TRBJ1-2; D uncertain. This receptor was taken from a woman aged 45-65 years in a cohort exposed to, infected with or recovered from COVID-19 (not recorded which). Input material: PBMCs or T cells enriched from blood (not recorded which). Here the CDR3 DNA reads TGCGCCAGCAGCCAAGATGTGGCAGGCGCCCTCCTTCTTAACTATGGCTACACCTTC. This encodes CASSQDVAGALLLNYGYTF.